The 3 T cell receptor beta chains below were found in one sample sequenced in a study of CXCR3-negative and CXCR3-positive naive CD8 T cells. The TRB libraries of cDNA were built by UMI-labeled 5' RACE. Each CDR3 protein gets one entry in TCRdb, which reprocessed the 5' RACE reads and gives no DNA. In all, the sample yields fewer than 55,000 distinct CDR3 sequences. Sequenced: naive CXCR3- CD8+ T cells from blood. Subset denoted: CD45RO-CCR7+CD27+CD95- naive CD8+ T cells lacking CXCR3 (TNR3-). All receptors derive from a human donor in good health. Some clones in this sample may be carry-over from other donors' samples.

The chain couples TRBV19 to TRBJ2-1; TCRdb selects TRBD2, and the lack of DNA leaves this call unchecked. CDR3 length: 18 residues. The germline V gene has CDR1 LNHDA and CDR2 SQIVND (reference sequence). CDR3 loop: CASSELANSDQFYNEQFF.

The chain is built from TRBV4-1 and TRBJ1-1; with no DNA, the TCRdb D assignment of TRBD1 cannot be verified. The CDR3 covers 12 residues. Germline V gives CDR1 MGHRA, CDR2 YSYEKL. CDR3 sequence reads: CASSLQGTEAFF.

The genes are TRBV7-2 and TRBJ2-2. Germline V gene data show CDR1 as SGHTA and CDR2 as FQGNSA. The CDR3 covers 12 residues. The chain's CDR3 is CASSYPTGELFF. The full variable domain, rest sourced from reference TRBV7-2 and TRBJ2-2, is GAGVSQSPSNKVTEKGKDVELRCDPISGHTALYWYRQSLGQGLEFLIYFQGNSAPDKSGLPSDRFSAERTGGSVSTLTIQRTQQEDSAVYLCASSYPTGELFFGEGSRLTVL.